These 29 T cell receptor beta chains came from one sample sequenced in a study of cytomegalovirus exposure and HLA in healthy donors. Assay: immunoSEQ multiplex PCR; the TCRdb copy retains only in-frame clones and omits some. Of about 130,000 clones listed, more than 95% are singletons. The sample consisted of PBMCs. Source of these receptors: a man younger than 35 in good health and CMV-seronegative.

The V and J genes are TRBV7-3 and TRBJ2-3, with a tentative D call TRBD2 (5 bases). The CDR3 totals 15 residues. The V end lost 8 bases, the J end lost 6 bases, and 21 bases lay between the germline ends. CDR1 SGHTA and CDR2 FQGTGA come from the germline V gene. Here the CDR3 DNA reads TGTGCCAGCTCCCCTCGGGGTTACAAGGGTGATACGCAGTATTTT. Encoded protein: CASSPRGYKGDTQYF.

The gene calls are TRBV6-5 and TRBJ2-3, with D uncertain. CDR3 size: 15 residues. Trimming took off 4 bases at V and 3 bases at J, with 14 bases between the two ends. The V gene's germline CDR1 is MNHEY and CDR2 SVGAGI. CDR3 nucleotide sequence: TGTGCCAGCAGTTTAAAAGAATACAAAACAGATACGCAGTATTTT. Translation gives CASSLKEYKTDTQYF.

The chain joins TRBV6-5 to TRBJ1-1; 11 bases fit TRBD1. Losses at the gene ends were 6 bases for V and 1 base for J; bases not matched to a gene: 4. Per germline, CDR1 MNHEY and CDR2 SVGAGI. The CDR3 is made up of 15 amino acids. The CDR3 DNA reads as TGTGCCAGCAGCTGGACAGGGGGCGCGAACACTGAAGCTTTCTTT. Protein product: CASSWTGGANTEAFF.

This sequence joins TRBV9 and TRBJ1-1; TRBD1 matches 7 bases. The CDR3 has 13 residues. CDR1 SGDLS and CDR2 YYNGEE come from the germline V gene. J lost 7 bases, V lost 3 bases, and 6 bases had no gene match. In nucleotides, the CDR3 is TGTGCCAGCAGCGATGGGACAGCTAGTGAAGCTTTCTTT. Translation: CASSDGTASEAFF.

This chain connects TRBV7-9 to TRBJ2-7, with D possibly TRBD1 on 6 matching bases. Germline assignment: CDR1 SEHNR and CDR2 FQNEAQ (reference sequence). The V end was cut by 8 bases, the J end by 2 bases, with 10 bases between. The CDR3 is 12 residues long. The CDR3 loop reads CASDKGAYEQYF. In DNA form, the CDR3 reads TGTGCCAGCGACAAGGGGGCCTACGAGCAGTACTTC.

The V call is TRBV27, the J call TRBJ2-7; possible D gene TRBD2, 6 bases. V dropped 2 bases and J dropped 1 base, with 9 bases sitting between them. The length of the CDR3 is 14 residues. Looked up from germline, CDR1 is MNHEY and CDR2 is SMNVEV (reference sequence). CDR3 nucleotide sequence: TGTGCCAGCAGTTTAGGAGGGGTATCCTACGAGCAGTACTTC. It specifies CASSLGGVSYEQYF.

DNA for the CDR3: TGTGCCAGCAGCCCGACAGGTTATTCCAATGAGCAGTTCTTC. This codes for CASSPTGYSNEQFF. The chain has TRBV11-3 and TRBJ2-1; possible D gene TRBD1, 6 bases. The CDR3 has 14 amino acids. V lost 5 bases to trimming and J lost 6 bases, with 14 bases between them. Germline CDR1 reads SGHNT; CDR2 reads YENEEA.

This chain joins TRBV11-2 and TRBJ2-7; 7 bases are a match to TRBD1. Germline assignment: CDR1 SGHAT and CDR2 FQNNGV. Losses at the gene ends were 5 bases for V and 4 bases for J; bases not matched to a gene: 11. The CDR3 totals 15 residues. CDR3 protein: CASSPEGADSYEQYF. In nucleotides, the CDR3 is TGTGCCAGCAGCCCAGAGGGGGCCGACAGTTACGAGCAGTACTTC.

CDR3 residues: CASTPIAGTGDTGELFF. CDR3 in DNA: TGTGCCAGCACCCCGATAGCCGGGACAGGGGACACCGGGGAGCTGTTTTTT. The rearrangement joins TRBV7-9 to TRBJ2-2, with 10 nucleotides matching TRBD1. Trimming at V came to 7 bases and at J to 3 bases, leaving 11 bases not matched to a gene. The germline V gene encodes CDR1 SEHNR and CDR2 FQNEAQ (reference sequence). The CDR3 is 17 residues long.

The genes are TRBV7-6 and TRBJ2-1; possibly TRBD2 for D (6 bases). V shed 4 bases and J shed 3 bases, with 7 bases lying between them. This CDR3 is built from 13 residues. CDR1 is SGHVS and CDR2 is FNYEAQ in the germline V gene. The chain's CDR3 is CASSSGLYNEQFF. CDR3 DNA sequence: TGTGCCAGCAGCTCGGGACTCTACAATGAGCAGTTCTTC.

The chain joins TRBV10-3 to TRBJ1-1; 7 bases align to TRBD1. The V segment lost 10 bases and the J segment 6 bases; nucleotides outside the gene matches: 8. CDR3 length: 12 amino acids. CDR1 and CDR2 (germline): ENHRY, SYGVKD. CDR3 in DNA: TGTGCCACCAGGGGGGGACTCTCTGAAGCTTTCTTT. The encoded protein is CATRGGLSEAFF.

CDR3 DNA: TGTGCCTGGAGTCCCGGGACAGGGAATCAGCCCCAGCATTTT. Translation: CAWSPGTGNQPQHF. J is TRBJ1-5 and V is TRBV30; 9 nucleotides agree with TRBD1. V lost 2 bases to trimming and J lost 4 bases; unmatched junction nucleotides: 3. CDR3 size: 14 residues. Germline values: CDR1 GTSNPN, CDR2 SVGIG (reference sequence).

The rearrangement joins TRBV6-1 to TRBJ2-2; TRBD2 matches 7 bases. With V trimmed by 7 bases and J by 13 bases, 15 bases remained unmatched. Germline-derived CDR1 and CDR2 are MNHNS and SASEGT. The CDR3 consists of 14 residues. The CDR3 nucleotides are TGTGCCAGCACCGAGTCCCCAGCGGGGTCTGGGCTGTTTTTT. It yields the protein CASTESPAGSGLFF.

The chain couples TRBV6-5 to TRBJ2-1, with 9 positions matching TRBD2. J lost 6 bases, V lost 2 bases, and 8 bases had no gene match. Germline CDR1 MNHEY, CDR2 SVGAGI. The CDR3 loop spans 16 amino acids. CDR3 DNA: TGTGCCAGCAGTTACAAGTCTCTAGCGGGACCCAATGAGCAGTTCTTC. It specifies CASSYKSLAGPNEQFF.

The chain joins TRBV28 to TRBJ2-1, with 9 positions matching TRBD2. Germline loops: CDR1 MDHEN, CDR2 SYDVKM. The V gene end was trimmed by 6 bases and the J gene end by 8 bases; junction bases not matched to a gene: 8. This CDR3 has 14 amino acids. The CDR3 nucleotides read TGTGCCAGCAGCAGACTAGCGGCGAGGGATGAGCAGTTCTTC. The encoded protein is CASSRLAARDEQFF.

For the CDR3, the DNA is TGTGCCAGCTCACGGACTAGCGGAGGGTCCTACAATGAGCAGTTCTTC. This codes for CASSRTSGGSYNEQFF. This chain connects TRBV18 to TRBJ2-1; TRBD2 matches at 10 bases. Germline CDR1 and CDR2: KGHSH and LQKENI. J lost 1 base, V lost 4 bases, and 4 bases had no gene match. CDR3 length: 16 residues.

The rearrangement joins TRBV28 to TRBJ2-1; D is unresolved. Per germline, CDR1 MDHEN and CDR2 SYDVKM. Trimming stripped 4 bases from V and 4 bases from J, with 14 bases between. This CDR3 has 15 residues. Written as DNA, the CDR3 is TGTGCCAGCAGTTCACGGCAGGTCGGATACAATGAGCAGTTCTTC. Protein sequence: CASSSRQVGYNEQFF.

V gene TRBV6-1 combines with J gene TRBJ1-3; the D is unclear. The CDR3 has 18 residues. Trimming took off 2 bases at V and 4 bases at J, with 21 bases between the two ends. Germline CDR1 and CDR2: MNHNS and SASEGT. The CDR3 DNA is TGTGCCAGCAGTGAATCACGATCGCGTCAGCTACTAGGAAACACCATATATTTT. Translated, it gives CASSESRSRQLLGNTIYF.

The V and J genes are TRBV6-5 and TRBJ2-3; 9 bases line up with TRBD1. Germline CDR1 and CDR2: MNHEY and SVGAGI. With 5 bases clipped from V and 6 bases from J, the junction kept 3 bases outside the gene matches. The CDR3 runs to 13 residues. The CDR3 reads CASSRTGDDTQYF. The CDR3 coding sequence is TGTGCCAGCAGTCGGACAGGGGACGATACGCAGTATTTT.

V and J are TRBV7-2 and TRBJ2-5; no firm D call. Germline assignment: CDR1 SGHTA and CDR2 FQGNSA. This CDR3 spans 13 amino acids. Between the trimmed V and J ends, which lost 1 base and 1 base, there was a span of 4 bases. The CDR3 region is CASSLGVQETQYF. The CDR3 DNA sequence: TGTGCCAGCAGCTTAGGAGTCCAAGAGACCCAGTACTTC.

Only one count was recorded for this clone. The rearrangement links TRBV7-3 to TRBJ2-2, with 10 bases matching TRBD1. Trimming took 5 bases from V and 4 from J; bases not matched to a gene: 7. CDR3 length equals 16 residues. Looked up from germline, CDR1 is SGHTA and CDR2 is FQGTGA. CDR3 sequence reads: CASSQGTGVGTGELFF. The CDR3 coding sequence is TGTGCCAGCAGCCAAGGGACAGGGGTTGGCACCGGGGAGCTGTTTTTT. The variable domain in full, completed from reference TRBV7-3 and TRBJ2-2, reads GAGVSQTPSNKVTEKGKYVELRCDPISGHTALYWYRQSLGQGPEFLIYFQGTGAADDSGLPNDRFFAVRPEGSVSTLKIQRTERGDSAVYLCASSQGTGVGTGELFFGEGSRLTVL.

The CDR3 DNA sequence: TGTGCCTGGACAGGGGCGAACACCGGGGAGCTGTTTTTT. Protein product: CAWTGANTGELFF. This chain uses TRBV30 with TRBJ2-2; a possible D gene is TRBD1 (6 bases). The length of the CDR3 is 13 residues. The germline V and J ends were trimmed by 4 bases and 0 bases, with 6 bases remaining between them. Per germline, CDR1 GTSNPN and CDR2 SVGIG (reference sequence).

The chain is built from TRBV28 and TRBJ1-4; perhaps TRBD1 as D (6 bases). This CDR3 contains 11 residues. Germline CDR1 MDHEN, CDR2 SYDVKM. V gave up 8 bases and J gave up 7 bases, with 8 bases separating them. Here the CDR3 reads CASRGGEKLFF. Here the CDR3 DNA reads TGTGCCAGCCGAGGGGGTGAAAAACTGTTTTTT. Using reference TRBV28 and TRBJ1-4 for the parts outside the CDR3, the full variable domain is DVKVTQSSRYLVKRTGEKVFLECVQDMDHENMFWYRQDPGLGLRLIYFSYDVKMKEKGDIPEGYSVSREKKERFSLILESASTNQTSMYLCASRGGEKLFFGSGTQLSVL.

The genes are TRBV30 and TRBJ2-7; tentatively, D is TRBD1 (5 bases). Germline V lookup: CDR1 GTSNPN, CDR2 SVGIG (reference sequence). This CDR3 has 14 residues. Trimming cost V 2 bases and J 2 bases, with 13 bases left between them. CDR3 nucleotides: TGTGCCTGGAGTTCCATGACAGATACCTACGAGCAGTACTTC. It yields the protein CAWSSMTDTYEQYF.

V usage is TRBV28 and J usage is TRBJ2-7; 7 nucleotides align to TRBD1. After removal of 6 bases from V and 0 bases from J, the junction contained 8 bases not matched to a gene. CDR1 and CDR2 (germline): MDHEN, SYDVKM. The CDR3 is made up of 15 amino acids. DNA for the CDR3: TGTGCCAGCAGCGCACAGGGGAAGATCTCCTACGAGCAGTACTTC. Translated, it gives CASSAQGKISYEQYF.

V and J are TRBV5-6 and TRBJ2-1; 9 positions agree with TRBD2. V shed 7 bases, J shed 3 bases, and the junction held 11 bases outside the gene matches. The CDR3 spans 16 residues. The germline V gene encodes CDR1 SGHDT and CDR2 YYEEEE. The CDR3 region is CASALTTSGLYNEQFF. The CDR3 DNA is TGTGCCAGCGCCTTGACGACTAGCGGACTCTACAATGAGCAGTTCTTC.

The rearrangement uses TRBV9 and TRBJ2-5; TRBD2 matches 8 bases. This CDR3 has 16 residues. Trimming took 4 bases from V and 2 from J; bases not matched to a gene: 10. Germline loops: CDR1 SGDLS, CDR2 YYNGEE. DNA of the CDR3: TGTGCCAGCAGCCCGGATGGGACTAGTTTGCAAGAGACCCAGTACTTC. Its translation: CASSPDGTSLQETQYF.

The sample holds one count of this clone. This CDR3 is CASSLVGGGLAEETQYF. Written as DNA, the CDR3 is TGTGCCAGCAGCTTGGTTGGTGGGGGACTAGCGGAAGAGACCCAGTACTTC. The chain has TRBV5-4 and TRBJ2-5, with 11 positions matching TRBD2. J gave up 3 bases and V 0 bases, and 7 bases lay outside the gene matches. The CDR3 is 17 residues long. The V gene's germline CDR1 is SGHNT and CDR2 YYREEE (reference sequence). The full variable domain, with the rest looked up from reference TRBV5-4 and TRBJ2-5, is ETGVTQSPTHLIKTRGQQVTLRCSSQSGHNTVSWYQQALGQGPQFIFQYYREEENGRGNFPPRFSGLQFPNYSSELNVNALELDDSALYLCASSLVGGGLAEETQYFGPGTRLLVL.

This chain links TRBV28 with TRBJ1-3; possibly TRBD1 for D (6 bases). CDR3 length: 16 residues. CDR1 and CDR2 (germline): MDHEN, SYDVKM. Trimming removed 10 bases at V and 0 bases at J, with 19 bases between. The CDR3 is CATTFGGAVSGNTIYF. The DNA for the CDR3 is TGTGCCACCACCTTTGGGGGGGCCGTCTCTGGAAACACCATATATTTT.